In its sample, the clone carrying this T cell receptor beta chain was seen once. The entry originates in a study of shared clonotypes between healthy human individuals. The CDR3 has 16 amino acids. Germline CDR1 MDHEN, CDR2 SYDVKM. V was pared by 7 bases and J by 5 bases, with 18 bases between. Naive CD8 cells, CD45RO-negative and positively selected for CCR7, excluded terminally differentiated effector memory CD45RA+ cells. Repertoires were generated with immunoSEQ multiplex PCR, while TCRdb's copy carries only in-frame clones and drops some. This table holds about 1,900,000 clones, roughly 94% found once.

This TCR was recovered from a man aged 18 to 35 in good health. The sequenced sample was naive CD8+ T cells sorted from blood. This sequence joins TRBV28 and TRBJ1-6, with D perhaps matching TRBD1 (5 bases). CDR3 bases: TGTGCCAGCATTCTTCTCCGGGACCGCGATAATTCACCCCTCCACTTT. As protein: CASILLRDRDNSPLHF.